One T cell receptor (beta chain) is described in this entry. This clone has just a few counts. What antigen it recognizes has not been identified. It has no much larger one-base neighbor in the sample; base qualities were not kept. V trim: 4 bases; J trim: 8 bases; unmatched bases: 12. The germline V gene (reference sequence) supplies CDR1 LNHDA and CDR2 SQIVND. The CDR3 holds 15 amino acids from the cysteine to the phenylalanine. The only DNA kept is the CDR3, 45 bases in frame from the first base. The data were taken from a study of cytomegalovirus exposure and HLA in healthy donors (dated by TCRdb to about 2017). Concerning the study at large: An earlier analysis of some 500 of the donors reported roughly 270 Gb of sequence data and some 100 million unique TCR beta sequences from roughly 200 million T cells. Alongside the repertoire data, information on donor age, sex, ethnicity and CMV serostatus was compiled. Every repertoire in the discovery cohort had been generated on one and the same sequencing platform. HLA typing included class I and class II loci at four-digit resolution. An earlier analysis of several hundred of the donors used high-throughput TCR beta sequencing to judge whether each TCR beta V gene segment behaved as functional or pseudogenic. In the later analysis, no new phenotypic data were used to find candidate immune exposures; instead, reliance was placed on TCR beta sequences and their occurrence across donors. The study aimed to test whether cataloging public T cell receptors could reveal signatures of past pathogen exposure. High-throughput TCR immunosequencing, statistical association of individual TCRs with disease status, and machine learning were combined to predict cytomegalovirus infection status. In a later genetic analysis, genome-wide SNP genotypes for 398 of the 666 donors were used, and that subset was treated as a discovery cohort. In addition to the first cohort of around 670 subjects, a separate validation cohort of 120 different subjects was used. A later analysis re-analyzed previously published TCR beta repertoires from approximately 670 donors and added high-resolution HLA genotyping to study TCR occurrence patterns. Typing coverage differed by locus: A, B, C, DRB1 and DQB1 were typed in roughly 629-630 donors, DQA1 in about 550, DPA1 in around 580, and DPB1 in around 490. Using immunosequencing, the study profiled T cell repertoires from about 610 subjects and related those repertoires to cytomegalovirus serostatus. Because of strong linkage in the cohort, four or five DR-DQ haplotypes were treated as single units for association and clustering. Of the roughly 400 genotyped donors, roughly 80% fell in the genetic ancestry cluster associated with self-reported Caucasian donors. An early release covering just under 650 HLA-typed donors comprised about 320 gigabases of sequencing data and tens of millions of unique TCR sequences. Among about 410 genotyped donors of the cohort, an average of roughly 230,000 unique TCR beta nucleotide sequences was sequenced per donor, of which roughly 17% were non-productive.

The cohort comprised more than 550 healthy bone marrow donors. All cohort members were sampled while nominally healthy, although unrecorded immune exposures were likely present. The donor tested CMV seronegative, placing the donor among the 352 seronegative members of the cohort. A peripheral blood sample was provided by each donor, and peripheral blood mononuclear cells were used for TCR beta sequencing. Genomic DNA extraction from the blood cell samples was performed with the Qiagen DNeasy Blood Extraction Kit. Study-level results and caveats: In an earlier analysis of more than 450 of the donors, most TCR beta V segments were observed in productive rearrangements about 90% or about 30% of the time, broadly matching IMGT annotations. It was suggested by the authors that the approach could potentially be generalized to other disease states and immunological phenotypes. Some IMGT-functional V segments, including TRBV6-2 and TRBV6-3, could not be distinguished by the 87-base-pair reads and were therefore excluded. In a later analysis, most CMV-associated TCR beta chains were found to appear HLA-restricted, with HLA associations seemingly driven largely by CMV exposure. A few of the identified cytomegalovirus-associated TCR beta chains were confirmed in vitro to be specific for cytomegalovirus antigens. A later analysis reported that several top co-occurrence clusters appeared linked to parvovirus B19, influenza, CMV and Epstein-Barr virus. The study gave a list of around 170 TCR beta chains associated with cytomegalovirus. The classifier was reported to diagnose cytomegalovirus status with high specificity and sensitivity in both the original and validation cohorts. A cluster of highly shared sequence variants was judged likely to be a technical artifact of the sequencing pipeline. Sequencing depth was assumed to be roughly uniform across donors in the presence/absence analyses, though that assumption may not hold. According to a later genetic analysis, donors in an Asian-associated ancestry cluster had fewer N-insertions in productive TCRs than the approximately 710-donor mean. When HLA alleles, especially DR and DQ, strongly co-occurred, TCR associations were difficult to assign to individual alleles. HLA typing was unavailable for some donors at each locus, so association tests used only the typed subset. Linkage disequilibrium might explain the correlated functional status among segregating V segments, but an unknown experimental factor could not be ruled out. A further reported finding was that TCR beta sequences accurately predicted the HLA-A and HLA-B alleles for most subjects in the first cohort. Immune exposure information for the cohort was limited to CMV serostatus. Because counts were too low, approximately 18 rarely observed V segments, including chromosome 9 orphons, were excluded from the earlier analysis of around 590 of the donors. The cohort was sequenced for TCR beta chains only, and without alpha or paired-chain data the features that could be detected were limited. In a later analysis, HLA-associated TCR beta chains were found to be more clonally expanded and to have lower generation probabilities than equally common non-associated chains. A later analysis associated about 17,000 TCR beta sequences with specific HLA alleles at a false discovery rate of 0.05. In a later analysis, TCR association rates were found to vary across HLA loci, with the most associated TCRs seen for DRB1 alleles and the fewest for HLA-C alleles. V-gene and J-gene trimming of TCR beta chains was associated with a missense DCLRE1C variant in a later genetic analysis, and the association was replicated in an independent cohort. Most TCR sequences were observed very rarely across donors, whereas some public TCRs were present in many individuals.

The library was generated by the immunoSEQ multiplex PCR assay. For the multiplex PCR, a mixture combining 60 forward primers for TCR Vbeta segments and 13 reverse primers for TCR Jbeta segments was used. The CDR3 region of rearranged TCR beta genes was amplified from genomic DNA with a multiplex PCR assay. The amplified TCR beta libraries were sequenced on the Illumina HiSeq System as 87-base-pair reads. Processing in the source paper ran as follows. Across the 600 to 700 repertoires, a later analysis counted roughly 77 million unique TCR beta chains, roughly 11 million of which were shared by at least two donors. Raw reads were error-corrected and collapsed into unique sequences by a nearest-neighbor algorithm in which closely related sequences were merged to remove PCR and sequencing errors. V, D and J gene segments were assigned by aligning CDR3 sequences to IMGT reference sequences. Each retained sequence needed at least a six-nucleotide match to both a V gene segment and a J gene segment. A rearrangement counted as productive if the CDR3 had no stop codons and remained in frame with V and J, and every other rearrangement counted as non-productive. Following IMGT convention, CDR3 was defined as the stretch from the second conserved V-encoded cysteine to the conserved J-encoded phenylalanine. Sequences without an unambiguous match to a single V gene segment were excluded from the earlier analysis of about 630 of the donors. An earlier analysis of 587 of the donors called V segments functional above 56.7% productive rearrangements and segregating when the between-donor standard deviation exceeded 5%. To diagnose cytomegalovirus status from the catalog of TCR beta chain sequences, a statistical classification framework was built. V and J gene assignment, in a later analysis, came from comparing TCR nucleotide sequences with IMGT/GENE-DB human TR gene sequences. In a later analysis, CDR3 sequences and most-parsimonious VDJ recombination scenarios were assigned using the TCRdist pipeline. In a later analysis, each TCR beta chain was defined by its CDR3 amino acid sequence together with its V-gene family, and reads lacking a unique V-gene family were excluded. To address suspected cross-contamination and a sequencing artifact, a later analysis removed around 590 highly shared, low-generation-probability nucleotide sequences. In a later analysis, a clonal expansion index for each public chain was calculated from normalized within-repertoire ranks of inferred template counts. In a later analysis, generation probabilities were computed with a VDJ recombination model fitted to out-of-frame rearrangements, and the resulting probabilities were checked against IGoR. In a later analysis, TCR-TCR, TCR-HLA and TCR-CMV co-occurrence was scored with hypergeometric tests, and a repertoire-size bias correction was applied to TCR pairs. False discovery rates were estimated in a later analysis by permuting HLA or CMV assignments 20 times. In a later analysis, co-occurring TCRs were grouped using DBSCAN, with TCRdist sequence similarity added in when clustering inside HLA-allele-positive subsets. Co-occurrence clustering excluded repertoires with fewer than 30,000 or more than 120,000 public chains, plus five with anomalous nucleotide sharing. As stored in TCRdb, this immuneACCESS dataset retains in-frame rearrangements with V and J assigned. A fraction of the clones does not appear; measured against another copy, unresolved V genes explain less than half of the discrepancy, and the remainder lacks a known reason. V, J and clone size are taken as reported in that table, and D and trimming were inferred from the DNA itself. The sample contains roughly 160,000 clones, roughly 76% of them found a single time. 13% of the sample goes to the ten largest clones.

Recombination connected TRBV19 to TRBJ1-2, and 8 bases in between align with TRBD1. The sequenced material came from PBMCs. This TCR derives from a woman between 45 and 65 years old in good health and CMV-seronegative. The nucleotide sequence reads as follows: TGTGCCAGTAGTAACGCCCAGGGGGCTAGAAACGGCTACACCTTC. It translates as CASSNAQGARNGYTF. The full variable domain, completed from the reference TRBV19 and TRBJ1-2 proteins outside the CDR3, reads DGGITQSPKYLFRKEGQNVTLSCEQNLNHDAMYWYRQDPGQGLRLIYYSQIVNDFQKGDIAEGYSVSREKKESFPLTVTSAQKNPTAFYLCASSNAQGARNGYTFGSGTRLTVV.